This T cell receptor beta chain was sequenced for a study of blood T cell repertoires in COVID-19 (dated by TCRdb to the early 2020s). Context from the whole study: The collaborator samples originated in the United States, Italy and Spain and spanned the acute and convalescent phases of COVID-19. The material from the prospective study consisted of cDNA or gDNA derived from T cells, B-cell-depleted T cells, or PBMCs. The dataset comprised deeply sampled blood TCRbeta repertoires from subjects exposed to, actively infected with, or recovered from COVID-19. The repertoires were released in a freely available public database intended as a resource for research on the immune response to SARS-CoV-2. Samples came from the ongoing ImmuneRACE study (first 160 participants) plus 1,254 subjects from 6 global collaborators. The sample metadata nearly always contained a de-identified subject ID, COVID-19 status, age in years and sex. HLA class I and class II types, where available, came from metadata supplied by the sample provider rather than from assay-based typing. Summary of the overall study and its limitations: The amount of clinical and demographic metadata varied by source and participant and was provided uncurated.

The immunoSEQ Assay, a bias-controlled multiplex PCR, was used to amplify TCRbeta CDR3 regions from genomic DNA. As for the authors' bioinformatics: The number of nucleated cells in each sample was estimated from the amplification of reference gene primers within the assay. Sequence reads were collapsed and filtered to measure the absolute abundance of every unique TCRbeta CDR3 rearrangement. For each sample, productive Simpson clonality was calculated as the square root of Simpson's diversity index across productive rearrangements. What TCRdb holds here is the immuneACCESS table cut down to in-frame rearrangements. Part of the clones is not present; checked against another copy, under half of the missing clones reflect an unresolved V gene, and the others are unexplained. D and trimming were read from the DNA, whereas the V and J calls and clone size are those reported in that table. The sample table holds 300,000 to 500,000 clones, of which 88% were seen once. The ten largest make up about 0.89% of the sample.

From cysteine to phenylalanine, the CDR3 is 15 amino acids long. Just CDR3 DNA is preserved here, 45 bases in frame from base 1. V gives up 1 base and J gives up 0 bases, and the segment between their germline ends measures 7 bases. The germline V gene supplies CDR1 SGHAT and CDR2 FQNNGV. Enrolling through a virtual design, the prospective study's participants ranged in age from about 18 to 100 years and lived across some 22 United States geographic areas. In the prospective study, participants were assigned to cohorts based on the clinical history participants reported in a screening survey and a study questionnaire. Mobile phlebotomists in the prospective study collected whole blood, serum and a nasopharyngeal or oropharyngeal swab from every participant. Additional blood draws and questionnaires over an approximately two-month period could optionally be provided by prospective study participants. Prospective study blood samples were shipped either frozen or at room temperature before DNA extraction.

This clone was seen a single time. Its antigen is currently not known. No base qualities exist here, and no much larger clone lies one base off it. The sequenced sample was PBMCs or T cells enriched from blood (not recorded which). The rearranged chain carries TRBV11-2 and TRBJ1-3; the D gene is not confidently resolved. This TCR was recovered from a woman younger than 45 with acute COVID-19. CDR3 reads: CASSLAGSSGNTIYF. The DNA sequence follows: TGTGCCAGCAGCTTAGCAGGTAGCTCTGGAAACACCATATATTTT.